These T cell receptor beta chains were read from a single sample in a study of blood T cell repertoires in COVID-19. Here immunoSEQ multiplex PCR was the method, and the copy in TCRdb shows in-frame clones only, minus some. In the table there are roughly 140,000 clones, 85% to 90% of which are singletons. Sequencing was done on a sample of peripheral blood. These receptors were taken from a woman in her sixties with active COVID-19. Both conserved end residues are part of each CDR3. Each record gives: D gene, CDR3 length, V gene, J gene, clone size, CDR3 DNA, CDR3 protein. The D gene is left open where the match is weak. Clone size is shown for a subset of rows, as once, few, many or a class of expanded clone.

D gene: NA
CDR3 length: 12
V gene: TRBV18
J gene: TRBJ2-5
clone size: NA
CDR3 DNA: TGTGCCAGCTCACCATGGAGGGAGACCCAGTACTTC
CDR3 protein: CASSPWRETQYF

D gene: TRBD1
CDR3 length: 15
V gene: TRBV11-2
J gene: TRBJ1-2
clone size: once
CDR3 DNA: TGTGCCAGCAGCTTCGACAGGGGGCGGGGCTATGGCTACACCTTC
CDR3 protein: CASSFDRGRGYGYTF

D gene: NA
CDR3 length: 14
V gene: TRBV4-1
J gene: TRBJ2-7
clone size: once
CDR3 DNA: TGCGCCAGCAGCCAAGATAGAGACTTCTACGAGCAGTACTTC
CDR3 protein: CASSQDRDFYEQYF

D gene: TRBD2
CDR3 length: 17
V gene: TRBV5-6
J gene: TRBJ2-3
clone size: NA
CDR3 DNA: TGTGCCAGCGGATCAAGGACTAGCGGGAGCCTCTCAGATACGCAGTATTTT
CDR3 protein: CASGSRTSGSLSDTQYF

D gene: NA
CDR3 length: 14
V gene: TRBV28
J gene: TRBJ2-7
clone size: once
CDR3 DNA: TGTGCCAGCAGCCCGCTTCGCAGGACCTACGAGCAGTACTTC
CDR3 protein: CASSPLRRTYEQYF

D gene: NA
CDR3 length: 13
V gene: TRBV7-2
J gene: TRBJ1-1
clone size: NA
CDR3 DNA: TGTGCCAGCAGCCGGGACAAATGGGCTGAAGCTTTCTTT
CDR3 protein: CASSRDKWAEAFF

D gene: TRBD1
CDR3 length: 13
V gene: TRBV19
J gene: TRBJ1-1
clone size: NA
CDR3 DNA: TGTGCCAGTAGGGTGACAGGGAGGTCTGAAGCTTTCTTT
CDR3 protein: CASRVTGRSEAFF

D gene: NA
CDR3 length: 14
V gene: TRBV7-3
J gene: TRBJ1-1
clone size: once
CDR3 DNA: TGTGCCAGCAGCTTAGGCGCTGGGAGCACTGAAGCTTTCTTT
CDR3 protein: CASSLGAGSTEAFF

D gene: TRBD2
CDR3 length: 15
V gene: TRBV25-1
J gene: TRBJ2-1
clone size: NA
CDR3 DNA: TGTGCCAGCAGTTTAGCGGGAGGGCCTATGAATGAGCAGTTCTTC
CDR3 protein: CASSLAGGPMNEQFF

D gene: TRBD2
CDR3 length: 16
V gene: TRBV10-3
J gene: TRBJ2-1
clone size: NA
CDR3 DNA: TGTGCCACCTGGGGGGTAGCGGGAGGCTCCTACAATGAGCAGTTCTTC
CDR3 protein: CATWGVAGGSYNEQFF

D gene: TRBD1
CDR3 length: 15
V gene: TRBV7-2
J gene: TRBJ2-7
clone size: NA
CDR3 DNA: TGTGCCAGCAGCTTAGGGGGACAGGGGGCCTACGAGCAGTACTTC
CDR3 protein: CASSLGGQGAYEQYF

D gene: TRBD1
CDR3 length: 14
V gene: TRBV11-2
J gene: TRBJ2-1
clone size: NA
CDR3 DNA: TGTGCCAGCCTCCGGGACAGGGTGGTCAATGAGCAGTTCTTC
CDR3 protein: CASLRDRVVNEQFF

D gene: NA
CDR3 length: 15
V gene: TRBV2
J gene: TRBJ2-2
clone size: NA
CDR3 DNA: TGTGCCAGCAGTTTGGACAAGTTTAACACCGGGGAGCTGTTTTTT
CDR3 protein: CASSLDKFNTGELFF

D gene: NA
CDR3 length: 14
V gene: TRBV5-1
J gene: TRBJ2-7
clone size: medium-sized
CDR3 DNA: TGCGCCAGCAGCTTCTACGGACTCTCCTACGAGCAGTACTTC
CDR3 protein: CASSFYGLSYEQYF

D gene: NA
CDR3 length: 16
V gene: TRBV21-1
J gene: TRBJ1-6
clone size: NA
CDR3 DNA: TGTGCCAGCAGCAAACCAAACCAGGGGGTCTCTTCACCCCTCCACTTT
CDR3 protein: CASSKPNQGVSSPLHF

D gene: NA
CDR3 length: 14
V gene: TRBV19
J gene: TRBJ2-3
clone size: NA
CDR3 DNA: TGTGCCAGTAGCCCAGCGGGACACACAGATACGCAGTATTTT
CDR3 protein: CASSPAGHTDTQYF

D gene: TRBD2
CDR3 length: 16
V gene: TRBV27
J gene: TRBJ2-7
clone size: once
CDR3 DNA: TGTGCCAGCAGCCCATTCACGGGACTAGCGGGAACCGAGCAGTACTTC
CDR3 protein: CASSPFTGLAGTEQYF

D gene: TRBD2
CDR3 length: 16
V gene: TRBV19
J gene: TRBJ2-3
clone size: NA
CDR3 DNA: TGTGCCAGTCGGACTAGCGGGAGCCTCTACACAGATACGCAGTATTTT
CDR3 protein: CASRTSGSLYTDTQYF

D gene: TRBD1
CDR3 length: 13
V gene: TRBV6-5
J gene: TRBJ1-4
clone size: NA
CDR3 DNA: TGTGCCACCAAATCGGGACAGGGTGAAAAACTGTTTTTT
CDR3 protein: CATKSGQGEKLFF

D gene: TRBD2
CDR3 length: 17
V gene: TRBV5-4
J gene: TRBJ2-3
clone size: NA
CDR3 DNA: TGTGCCAGCAGCTTGTCGGGAACTAGCGCGACCCCCCGTGCGCAGTATTTT
CDR3 protein: CASSLSGTSATPRAQYF

D gene: TRBD1
CDR3 length: 15
V gene: TRBV2
J gene: TRBJ2-7
clone size: NA
CDR3 DNA: TGTGCCAGCAGGGGACAGACAGTACCTAGCTACGAGCAGTACTTC
CDR3 protein: CASRGQTVPSYEQYF

D gene: NA
CDR3 length: 16
V gene: TRBV19
J gene: TRBJ2-7
clone size: NA
CDR3 DNA: TGTGCCAGTAGTAGCCTAGGGGCTACGGCTTCCTACGAGCAGTACTTC
CDR3 protein: CASSSLGATASYEQYF

D gene: TRBD2
CDR3 length: 15
V gene: TRBV4-2
J gene: TRBJ2-7
clone size: NA
CDR3 DNA: TGTGCCAGCAGCCAACGGACTAGCCCCCCCTACGAGCAGTACTTC
CDR3 protein: CASSQRTSPPYEQYF

D gene: TRBD1
CDR3 length: 18
V gene: TRBV7-9
J gene: TRBJ1-2
clone size: once
CDR3 DNA: TGTGCCAGCAGCCCCAGCATCCGGACAGGGCCTCGGAACTATGGCTACACCTTC
CDR3 protein: CASSPSIRTGPRNYGYTF

D gene: TRBD2
CDR3 length: 15
V gene: TRBV20-1
J gene: TRBJ2-1
clone size: NA
CDR3 DNA: TGCAGTGCTCGTGTAGCGGGGAGCTCCTACAATGAGCAGTTCTTC
CDR3 protein: CSARVAGSSYNEQFF

D gene: NA
CDR3 length: 12
V gene: TRBV30
J gene: TRBJ2-3
clone size: once
CDR3 DNA: TGTGCCTGGAGTAGGGGTGCAGATACGCAGTATTTT
CDR3 protein: CAWSRGADTQYF

D gene: NA
CDR3 length: 12
V gene: TRBV5-5
J gene: TRBJ2-5
clone size: NA
CDR3 DNA: TGTGCCAGCAGCCTAAACCAAGAGACCCAGTACTTC
CDR3 protein: CASSLNQETQYF

D gene: NA
CDR3 length: 16
V gene: TRBV12-2
J gene: TRBJ2-3
clone size: NA
CDR3 DNA: TGTGCAAGTCGCTTAGACCCTAGCGGGAGGGGAGGTACGCAGTATTTT
CDR3 protein: CASRLDPSGRGGTQYF

D gene: TRBD2
CDR3 length: 14
V gene: TRBV6-2/TRBV6-3
J gene: TRBJ2-7
clone size: NA
CDR3 DNA: TGTGCCAGCAGCCCTAGCGGAGGAGCCACCGAGCAGTACTTC
CDR3 protein: CASSPSGGATEQYF

D gene: TRBD1
CDR3 length: 18
V gene: TRBV28
J gene: TRBJ1-1
clone size: NA
CDR3 DNA: TGTGCCAGCAGCCGGGACAGGGGGCGCCTGGGGCAAGTCACTGAAGCTTTCTTT
CDR3 protein: CASSRDRGRLGQVTEAFF

D gene: TRBD2
CDR3 length: 14
V gene: TRBV7-9
J gene: TRBJ2-5
clone size: NA
CDR3 DNA: TGTGCCAGCAGCTTGGGAAGCGGGACGGAGACCCAGTACTTC
CDR3 protein: CASSLGSGTETQYF

D gene: NA
CDR3 length: 14
V gene: TRBV3-1/TRBV3-2
J gene: TRBJ2-3
clone size: NA
CDR3 DNA: TGTGCCAGCAGCCAAGAGCACTGCTCAGATACGCAGTATTTT
CDR3 protein: CASSQEHCSDTQYF

D gene: TRBD1
CDR3 length: 17
V gene: TRBV5-1
J gene: TRBJ1-1
clone size: NA
CDR3 DNA: TGCGCCAGCAGCCATATCCCGGGACAGGGTATGAACACTGAAGCTTTCTTT
CDR3 protein: CASSHIPGQGMNTEAFF

D gene: TRBD1
CDR3 length: 15
V gene: TRBV11-2
J gene: TRBJ2-5
clone size: NA
CDR3 DNA: TGTGCCAGCAGCCCCGGGGCAGGGGGCCGGGAGACCCAGTACTTC
CDR3 protein: CASSPGAGGRETQYF

D gene: TRBD2
CDR3 length: 16
V gene: TRBV28
J gene: TRBJ2-3
clone size: NA
CDR3 DNA: TGTGCCAGCAGAGGACTAGCGGGACCTATAAGTGATACGCAGTATTTT
CDR3 protein: CASRGLAGPISDTQYF

D gene: TRBD1
CDR3 length: 18
V gene: TRBV5-1
J gene: TRBJ1-1
clone size: NA
CDR3 DNA: TGCGCCAGCAGCTTGGGACGAGCGCGCAGGGGGTGGGACACTGAAGCTTTCTTT
CDR3 protein: CASSLGRARRGWDTEAFF

D gene: TRBD2
CDR3 length: 16
V gene: TRBV4-1
J gene: TRBJ2-7
clone size: NA
CDR3 DNA: TGCGCCAGCAGCCAAGTTTCCGGGACTAGCGTTTACGAGCAGTACTTC
CDR3 protein: CASSQVSGTSVYEQYF

D gene: NA
CDR3 length: 10
V gene: TRBV28
J gene: TRBJ1-1
clone size: NA
CDR3 DNA: TGTGCCACAAAGAGGTCTGAAGCTTTCTTT
CDR3 protein: CATKRSEAFF

D gene: NA
CDR3 length: 16
V gene: TRBV11-1
J gene: TRBJ1-2
clone size: NA
CDR3 DNA: TGTGCCAGCAGCCCGCATGGGCCTCAGGGTTCAGAGGGCTACACCTTC
CDR3 protein: CASSPHGPQGSEGYTF

D gene: NA
CDR3 length: 13
V gene: TRBV7-2
J gene: TRBJ2-7
clone size: NA
CDR3 DNA: TGTGCCAGCAGCAGGGACACCTTCTACGAGCAGTACTTC
CDR3 protein: CASSRDTFYEQYF

D gene: TRBD1
CDR3 length: 16
V gene: TRBV7-9
J gene: TRBJ1-1
clone size: NA
CDR3 DNA: TGTGCCAGCAGCCCCTTACCGGGACAGACGAACACTGAAGCTTTCTTT
CDR3 protein: CASSPLPGQTNTEAFF

D gene: TRBD2
CDR3 length: 14
V gene: TRBV3-1/TRBV3-2
J gene: TRBJ2-7
clone size: NA
CDR3 DNA: TGTGCCAGCAGCCAAGGACTAGCGGGAGGCGAGCAGTACTTC
CDR3 protein: CASSQGLAGGEQYF

D gene: NA
CDR3 length: 17
V gene: TRBV4-2
J gene: TRBJ2-1
clone size: NA
CDR3 DNA: TGTGCCAGCAGCCAGACACCAGGGGAGCCAGGGGTGGGTGAGCAGTTCTTC
CDR3 protein: CASSQTPGEPGVGEQFF

D gene: TRBD1
CDR3 length: 14
V gene: TRBV7-3
J gene: TRBJ1-1
clone size: few
CDR3 DNA: TGTGCCAGCAGCTCCGGGACAGGAGCGACTGAAGCTTTCTTT
CDR3 protein: CASSSGTGATEAFF

D gene: TRBD2
CDR3 length: 17
V gene: TRBV24-1
J gene: TRBJ2-2
clone size: NA
CDR3 DNA: TGTGCCACCAGCGGACTAGCGGGAGTCCCGAACACCGGGGAGCTGTTTTTT
CDR3 protein: CATSGLAGVPNTGELFF

D gene: NA
CDR3 length: 16
V gene: TRBV30
J gene: TRBJ1-6
clone size: few
CDR3 DNA: TGTGCCTGGAGTGAAAAGATTAGCTCCTATAATTCACCCCTCCACTTT
CDR3 protein: CAWSEKISSYNSPLHF

D gene: NA
CDR3 length: 15
V gene: TRBV14
J gene: TRBJ1-1
clone size: NA
CDR3 DNA: TGTGCCAGCAGCCAATTGCCGGGGAAGAACACTGAAGCTTTCTTT
CDR3 protein: CASSQLPGKNTEAFF

D gene: NA
CDR3 length: 13
V gene: TRBV11-2
J gene: TRBJ1-2
clone size: NA
CDR3 DNA: TGTGCCAGCAGCTTGACCCAGACAGTTGGCTACACCTTC
CDR3 protein: CASSLTQTVGYTF

D gene: TRBD2
CDR3 length: 14
V gene: TRBV19
J gene: TRBJ2-1
clone size: once
CDR3 DNA: TGTGCCAGTAGTACCGGGACTAGCGGCAATGAGCAGTTCTTC
CDR3 protein: CASSTGTSGNEQFF

D gene: NA
CDR3 length: 17
V gene: TRBV19
J gene: TRBJ1-1
clone size: NA
CDR3 DNA: TGTGCCAGTAGTATGATACACACAGGGCGCAGGAACACTGAAGCTTTCTTT
CDR3 protein: CASSMIHTGRRNTEAFF

D gene: TRBD1
CDR3 length: 14
V gene: TRBV15
J gene: TRBJ2-7
clone size: once
CDR3 DNA: TGTGCCACCAGCAGACACAGGGGGCTTTACGAGCAGTACTTC
CDR3 protein: CATSRHRGLYEQYF

D gene: TRBD1
CDR3 length: 15
V gene: TRBV6-2/TRBV6-3
J gene: TRBJ1-2
clone size: NA
CDR3 DNA: TGTGCCAGCACCCCGCTGGTCGGGACAGCGTATGGCTACACCTTC
CDR3 protein: CASTPLVGTAYGYTF

D gene: NA
CDR3 length: 13
V gene: TRBV27
J gene: TRBJ2-7
clone size: once
CDR3 DNA: TGTGCCAGCAGTTCTCCCCTTAGGGGCGAGCAGTACTTC
CDR3 protein: CASSSPLRGEQYF

D gene: NA
CDR3 length: 14
V gene: TRBV24-1
J gene: TRBJ2-1
clone size: NA
CDR3 DNA: TGTGCCACCAGCGACTTACCCGCCCGCAATGAGCAGTTCTTC
CDR3 protein: CATSDLPARNEQFF

D gene: NA
CDR3 length: 15
V gene: TRBV9
J gene: TRBJ2-2
clone size: NA
CDR3 DNA: TGTGCCAGCAGCGTAGGAGGACAGACGACCGGGGAGCTGTTTTTT
CDR3 protein: CASSVGGQTTGELFF

D gene: NA
CDR3 length: 18
V gene: TRBV9
J gene: TRBJ1-4
clone size: NA
CDR3 DNA: TGTGCCAGCAGCGTCCTACCCTCCGCGGGTTTGGCTAATGAAAAACTGTTTTTT
CDR3 protein: CASSVLPSAGLANEKLFF

D gene: TRBD2
CDR3 length: 16
V gene: TRBV4-2
J gene: TRBJ2-5
clone size: NA
CDR3 DNA: TGTGCCAGCAGCCGCGGGACTAGCGGGTACCAAGAGACCCAGTACTTC
CDR3 protein: CASSRGTSGYQETQYF

D gene: TRBD1
CDR3 length: 17
V gene: TRBV29-1
J gene: TRBJ1-2
clone size: NA
CDR3 DNA: TGCAGCGTGGGTGGGACAGCTGGAAATGTTAGGGGCTATGGCTACACCTTC
CDR3 protein: CSVGGTAGNVRGYGYTF

D gene: NA
CDR3 length: 12
V gene: TRBV5-1
J gene: TRBJ2-5
clone size: NA
CDR3 DNA: TGCGCCAGCAGCTCGGGTCAAGAGACCCAGTACTTC
CDR3 protein: CASSSGQETQYF